Following are 32 T cell receptor beta chains from one sample sequenced in a study of Graves' ophthalmopathy and Graves' hyperthyroidism. RNA transcripts provided the template for amplifying TCR beta CDR3 regions. HTBI primers primed a first-round RT-PCR, and a second-round multiplex PCR followed. TCRdb fed the multiplex PCR reads into MiXCR, producing one record per CDR3 protein. This sample has about 550,000 distinct CDR3 sequences; under 45% occur once, and the top ten carry less than 4.5%. The specimen sequenced was peripheral blood or thyroid tissue (not recorded which). The receptors derive from an adult man with Graves' hyperthyroidism.

V usage is TRBV9 and J usage is TRBJ1-5; tentative D call: TRBD1 (6 bases). V lost 3 bases and J 2 bases, leaving 18 bases between the germline ends. Germline lookup yields CDR1 SGDLS and CDR2 YYNGEE. This CDR3 is built from 17 residues. In nucleotides, the CDR3 is TGTGCCAGCAGCGAGGGGATGGGGGGCGAGGGCAATCAGCCCCAGCATTTT. It specifies CASSEGMGGEGNQPQHF.

This clonotype appeared many times. V is TRBV5-8 and J is TRBJ2-2; D ambiguous. This CDR3 has 15 residues. The germline V and J ends were trimmed by 4 bases and 0 bases, with 10 bases remaining between them. Germline CDR1 reads SGHTS; CDR2 reads YDEGEE. DNA of the CDR3: TGTGCCAGCAGCCAAGACGGATCGAACACCGGGGAGCTGTTTTTT. Translating gives CASSQDGSNTGELFF.

The chain joins TRBV6-1 to TRBJ2-5; 10 bases align to TRBD2. The CDR3 loop spans 14 amino acids. V gave up 7 bases and J gave up 4 bases; unmatched junction bases: 6. In germline, CDR1 is MNHNS, CDR2 SASEGT. CDR3 coding DNA: TGTGCCAGCAAGGACCTAGCGGGAGTAGAGACCCAGTACTTC. Its protein product is CASKDLAGVETQYF.

With respect to this clonotype: A single base separates this from a much larger clone, so it may be a read error. This CDR3 is CAGSFNLGEQYF. In DNA, the CDR3 is TGTGCCGGCAGTTTCAATCTCGGCGAGCAGTACTTC. The chain links TRBV2 to TRBJ2-7, with no clear D. CDR1 is SNHLY, CDR2 FYNNEI, per germline. This CDR3 spans 12 amino acids.

This clonotype was seen ten or more times. The V and J genes are TRBV7-8 and TRBJ1-4, with a possible D match to TRBD1 (6 bases). Germline CDR1 is SGHVS and CDR2 is FQNEAQ. The CDR3 extends over 12 amino acids. V lost 4 bases and J 14 bases, leaving 14 bases between the germline ends. The CDR3 region is CASSSRTERLFF. The CDR3, as DNA: TGTGCCAGCAGCTCCCGGACAGAAAGGCTGTTTTTT.

The V and J genes are TRBV7-9 and TRBJ1-4; maybe TRBD1 (5 bases). The germline gives CDR1 SEHNR, CDR2 FQNEAQ (reference sequence). V was shortened by 0 bases and J by 7 bases, with 9 bases between the two germline ends. The CDR3 is made up of 14 amino acids. CDR3 amino acids: CASSLAADIEKLFF. DNA of the CDR3: TGTGCCAGCAGCTTAGCCGCGGACATTGAAAAACTGTTTTTT.

This clonotype was observed a handful of times. The chain carries TRBV2 and TRBJ2-7; D ambiguous. CDR1 and CDR2 from the germline V gene are SNHLY and FYNNEI. The V and J ends lost 3 bases and 2 bases respectively, with 11 bases between them. The CDR3 is 14 residues long. The CDR3 here is CASSDIDGTYEQYF. The CDR3 DNA reads TGTGCCAGCAGTGATATTGACGGAACCTACGAGCAGTACTTC.

A few counts support this clonotype. The rearrangement links TRBV6-5 to TRBJ2-3, with D possibly TRBD1 on 5 matching bases. Germline values: CDR1 MNHEY, CDR2 SVGAGI. The CDR3 runs to 14 residues. Trimming left V 2 bases short and J 4 bases short, with 10 bases between. The CDR3 loop is CASSYRGAADTQYF. CDR3 nucleotide sequence: TGTGCCAGCAGTTACAGGGGCGCCGCAGATACGCAGTATTTT.

This clonotype has at least ten counts. The chain couples TRBV7-9 to TRBJ2-5; D remains ambiguous. CDR3 length: 13 amino acids. Germline V lookup: CDR1 SEHNR, CDR2 FQNEAQ (reference sequence). Trimming left V 2 bases short and J 5 bases short, with 9 bases between. CDR3 nucleotides: TGTGCCAGCAGCTTAAGTTTGGCCGAGACCCAGTACTTC. Its protein is CASSLSLAETQYF.

The chain has TRBV20-1 and TRBJ2-5; 15 bases match TRBD2. The V gene's germline CDR1 is DFQATT and CDR2 SNEGSKA (reference sequence). Unmatched junction bases numbered 8, after V lost 5 bases and J lost 1 base. The CDR3 runs to 17 residues. The CDR3 nucleotides read TGCAGTGCTCGACCGGGACTAGCGGGGGGACCCCAAGAGACCCAGTACTTC. Its translation is CSARPGLAGGPQETQYF.

The rearrangement joins TRBV24-1 to TRBJ2-5, with 8 bases aligning to TRBD1. Germline CDR1 KGHDR, CDR2 SFDVKD. This CDR3 comprises 13 residues. The trim removed 9 bases at V and 1 base at J, leaving 3 bases unmatched. The CDR3 here is CATRDRIQETQYF. The CDR3 DNA follows: TGTGCCACCCGGGACAGGATCCAAGAGACCCAGTACTTC.

This clonotype was picked up many times. The gene calls are TRBV27 and TRBJ2-7; D possibly matches TRBD1 or TRBD2 (5 bases each). The germline gives CDR1 MNHEY, CDR2 SMNVEV (reference sequence). This CDR3 has 13 residues. Trimming took off 6 bases at V and 0 bases at J, with 9 bases between the two ends. The CDR3 region is CASSWGSSYEQYF. In nucleotides, the CDR3 is TGTGCCAGCAGCTGGGGGAGCTCCTACGAGCAGTACTTC.

This clonotype was observed a single time. The V gene is TRBV10-3, the J gene TRBJ2-5; D possibly matches TRBD1 or TRBD2 (5 bases each). Trimming took off 4 bases at V and 7 bases at J, with 10 bases between the two ends. Per the germline V gene, CDR1 is ENHRY and CDR2 is SYGVKD. The CDR3 is 12 residues long. CDR3 in amino acids: CAISGARGTQYF. In nucleotides, the CDR3 is TGTGCCATCAGTGGGGCGAGGGGGACCCAGTACTTC.

The J gene is TRBJ1-6, the V gene TRBV29-1; tentative D call: TRBD1 (6 bases). The CDR3 consists of 16 residues. Trimming left V 7 bases short and J 7 bases short, with 23 bases between. Per the germline V gene, CDR1 is SQVTM and CDR2 is ANQGSEA. CDR3: CSAMDSLTMANSPLHF. For the CDR3, the DNA is TGCAGCGCCATGGACAGCCTCACGATGGCCAATTCACCCCTCCACTTT.

The chain carries TRBV29-1 and TRBJ1-3; D uncertain. Trimming shortened V by 5 bases and J by 8 bases, and 25 bases separated the two germline ends. Germline values: CDR1 SQVTM, CDR2 ANQGSEA. The CDR3 loop spans 16 amino acids. The CDR3, as DNA: TGCAGCGTTTCCAGCTCTGGGGTGGCACGAGAAGACACCATATATTTT. Translated, it gives CSVSSSGVAREDTIYF.

This chain joins TRBV29-1 and TRBJ1-1, with 7 bases lining up with TRBD1. Germline CDR1 SQVTM, CDR2 ANQGSEA. There are 14 residues in the CDR3. V was clipped by 4 bases and J by 4 bases; unmatched bases: 9. The CDR3 loop is CSVVGGGRSTEAFF. CDR3 DNA: TGCAGCGTTGTAGGAGGGGGCCGCAGCACTGAAGCTTTCTTT.

This clonotype was detected a few times. The rearrangement joins TRBV28 to TRBJ2-7; 9 bases line up with TRBD1. Germline values: CDR1 MDHEN, CDR2 SYDVKM. The V and J ends lost 3 bases and 0 bases, in that order; junction bases with no gene match: 9. The CDR3 is made up of 17 amino acids. CDR3: CASSLSIGTGSSYEQYF. The CDR3, as DNA: TGTGCCAGCAGTTTGTCAATCGGGACAGGGAGCTCCTACGAGCAGTACTTC. Filled out from reference TRBV28 and TRBJ2-7, the complete variable domain reads DVKVTQSSRYLVKRTGEKVFLECVQDMDHENMFWYRQDPGLGLRLIYFSYDVKMKEKGDIPEGYSVSREKKERFSLILESASTNQTSMYLCASSLSIGTGSSYEQYFGPGTRLTVT.

As for this clonotype: This is likely a read error, given that the CDR3 carries no conserved phenylalanine or tryptophan at its end. The limits of the CDR3 on the DNA are not certain, so only TCRdb's listed CDR3 is given. The chain uses TRBV7-9 and TRBJ1-1; TRBD1 is the table's D call, not checked against the DNA. The length of the CDR3 is 12 amino acids, counting both ends. Germline V gene lookup returns CDR1 SEHNR and CDR2 FQNEAQ (reference sequence). This CDR3 reads CASSLTGGVRQI.

The chain is built from TRBV12-3 or TRBV12-4 and TRBJ2-3; no clear D gene. This CDR3 has 15 amino acids. Between the trimmed V and J ends, which lost 6 bases and 0 bases, there was a span of 13 bases. The CDR3 DNA reads TGTGCCAGCAGCGCCCTAGACTCTAGCACAGATACGCAGTATTTT. This codes for CASSALDSSTDTQYF.

Many counts were recorded for this clonotype. The genes are TRBV6-5 and TRBJ2-6; TRBD1 might be the D (7 bases). V was cut by 8 bases and J by 2 bases, with 13 bases left in between. This CDR3 has 15 amino acids. Germline V gene lookup returns CDR1 MNHEY and CDR2 SVGAGI. The CDR3 coding sequence is TGTGCCAGCGGGCAGGGGGGCGCTGGGGCCAACGTCCTGACTTTC. It yields the protein CASGQGGAGANVLTF.

The chain is built from TRBV12-3 or TRBV12-4 and TRBJ2-7; TRBD1 agrees at 8 bases. This CDR3 is built from 15 residues. V lost 7 bases to trimming and J lost 2 bases; unmatched junction nucleotides: 10. This CDR3 is CASNPRDRFPYEQYF. The CDR3 nucleotides are TGTGCCAGCAACCCACGGGACAGGTTCCCCTACGAGCAGTACTTC.

The chain is built from TRBV20-1 and TRBJ2-5, with 11 bases lining up with TRBD2. The CDR3 is made up of 16 amino acids. V trimming: 2 bases; J trimming: 5 bases; junction bases outside the gene matches: 10. Germline V lookup: CDR1 DFQATT, CDR2 SNEGSKA (reference sequence). As DNA, the CDR3 is TGCAGTGCTAGAATCCTAGCGGGGGGAAATCTGGAGACCCAGTACTTC. It specifies CSARILAGGNLETQYF.

The chain uses TRBV2 and TRBJ2-7, with D uncertain. The V end lost 6 bases, the J end lost 3 bases, and 9 bases lay between the germline ends. Per the germline V gene, CDR1 is SNHLY and CDR2 is FYNNEI. The CDR3 runs 12 residues. The CDR3 region is CASRADNYEQYF. The CDR3 coding sequence is TGTGCCAGCAGGGCCGATAACTACGAGCAGTACTTC.

The genes are TRBV12-3 or TRBV12-4 and TRBJ2-5; 7 bases align to TRBD1. CDR3 length: 15 amino acids. J was trimmed by 1 base and V by 5 bases; bases with no gene match: 7. The CDR3 region is CASSRNRGSQETQYF. In nucleotides, the CDR3 is TGTGCCAGCAGTCGGAACAGGGGCAGCCAAGAGACCCAGTACTTC.

The chain uses TRBV19 and TRBJ1-1; TRBD1 agrees at 8 bases. The CDR3 has 13 amino acids. The germline V gene has CDR1 LNHDA and CDR2 SQIVND (reference sequence). With 11 bases clipped from V and 7 bases from J, the junction kept 12 bases outside the gene matches. The CDR3 protein is CASRPGGIIEAFF. The CDR3 nucleotides read TGTGCCTCCAGGCCAGGGGGCATTATTGAAGCTTTCTTT. The entire variable domain, with the rest obtained from reference TRBV19 and TRBJ1-1, is as follows: DGGITQSPKYLFRKEGQNVTLSCEQNLNHDAMYWYRQDPGQGLRLIYYSQIVNDFQKGDIAEGYSVSREKKESFPLTVTSAQKNPTAFYLCASRPGGIIEAFFGQGTRLTVV.

CDR3 region: CATSQTSNYGYTF. CDR3 nucleotides: TGTGCCACCTCCCAGACATCCAACTATGGCTACACCTTC. V and J are TRBV24-1 and TRBJ1-2; D not certain. Per the germline V gene, CDR1 is KGHDR and CDR2 is SFDVKD. Trimming shortened V by 9 bases and J by 2 bases, and 12 bases separated the two germline ends. The CDR3 totals 13 residues.

This clonotype was detected ten times or more. This chain links TRBV2 with TRBJ2-2, with 12 bases aligning to TRBD2. Germline V gene sequence: CDR1 SNHLY, CDR2 FYNNEI. With 4 bases clipped from V and 4 bases from J, the junction kept 7 bases outside the gene matches. The CDR3 covers 17 residues. The CDR3 sequence: CASSVRLAGVVTGELFF. In nucleotides, the CDR3 is TGTGCCAGCAGTGTTAGACTAGCGGGGGTTGTCACCGGGGAGCTGTTTTTT.

With regard to this clonotype: Sequence at one end of the junction differs from germline and may be a read error. This chain connects TRBV15 to TRBJ2-6; 7 bases are shared with TRBD1. From germline, CDR1 is LNHNV and CDR2 YYDKDF (reference sequence). This CDR3 contains 17 residues. The CDR3 DNA reads TGTGCCAGCAGCCATACAGGGGACAGCTCTGGGGCCAACGTCCTGACTTTC. Amino acids: CASSHTGDSSGANVLTF.

As for this clonotype: In this CDR3 the conserved last residue, phenylalanine or tryptophan, is missing, so a read error is likely. V gene TRBV29-1 combines with J gene TRBJ2-2; possibly TRBD1 for D (6 bases). Germline CDR1 SQVTM, CDR2 ANQGSEA. V lost 5 bases and J 0 bases, leaving 10 bases between the germline ends. CDR3 length: 14 residues. The CDR3: CSVKTGSNTGELFS. For the CDR3, the DNA is TGCAGCGTTAAGACAGGTTCGAACACCGGGGAGCTGTTTTCT.

There are many counts of this clonotype. The chain is built from TRBV7-8 and TRBJ1-1; TRBD1 might be the D (5 bases). The CDR3 is 14 residues long. V was trimmed by 5 bases and J by 0 bases, leaving 10 bases between them. CDR1 and CDR2 (germline): SGHVS, FQNEAQ. CDR3 sequence reads: CASSPRVMNTEAFF. The CDR3 coding sequence is TGTGCCAGCAGCCCCAGGGTAATGAACACTGAAGCTTTCTTT.

This clonotype showed up many times. V is TRBV19 and J is TRBJ2-5, with D perhaps TRBD2 (6 bases). Germline V gene sequence: CDR1 LNHDA, CDR2 SQIVND (reference sequence). V lost 2 bases and J lost 5, with 12 bases in between. The CDR3 spans 14 residues. The DNA of the CDR3 is TGTGCCAGTAGTATAACTAGCCGATCGGAGACCCAGTACTTC. It encodes CASSITSRSETQYF.

This clonotype has a single count. This sequence joins TRBV20-1 and TRBJ1-2; no firm D call. Germline-derived CDR1 and CDR2 are DFQATT and SNEGSKA (reference sequence). The CDR3 spans 13 residues. Trimming shortened V by 0 bases and J by 8 bases, and 13 bases separated the two germline ends. The CDR3 DNA reads TGCAGTGCTAGAGAGGACCAGACACAGGGCTACACCTTC. It codes for CSAREDQTQGYTF.